This T cell receptor (beta chain) was obtained from a study of CD8 T cells in ankylosing spondylitis. General study findings and limits: Significantly higher representation of disease-linked clones was reported for matched ankylosing spondylitis synovial fluid.

TCRdb independently ran MiXCR on the 5' RACE reads; one entry per CDR3 protein. The sample shows hundreds of thousands of distinct CDR3 sequences, about 9.1% of them seen only once. This clonotype has a handful of counts. Its antigen is not known. The CDR3 has 13 residues. Trimming cost V 6 bases and J 5 bases, with 13 bases left between them. The sequencing sample was made of blood, either unsorted or a sorted T cell fraction (not recorded which). The rearrangement joins TRBV12-3 or TRBV12-4 to TRBJ2-5; D is perhaps TRBD2 (7 bases). The receptor comes from a male donor with ankylosing spondylitis or in good health (not recorded which). CDR3 region: CASSLRGAETQYF. CDR3 bases: TGTGCCAGCAGCCTTCGGGGGGCCGAGACCCAGTACTTC.